These 22 T cell receptor beta chains were all obtained from the same sample, sequenced in a study of T cell repertoires in cytomegalovirus infection. TCRdb itself ran the reads through MiXCR, one entry per CDR3 protein. The data contain 300,000 to 400,000 distinct CDR3 sequences, more than 8% of them singletons. The specimen sequenced was PBMCs. The source is a human donor in good health (CMV status not recorded). Some clones in this sample may be carry-over from other donors' samples.

This clonotype occurred a few times. V usage is TRBV9 and J usage is TRBJ1-2, with TRBD1 identical over 8 bases. Germline lookup yields CDR1 SGDLS and CDR2 YYNGEE. Unmatched junction bases numbered 7, after V lost 2 bases and J lost 7 bases. The CDR3 length is 14 residues. The CDR3 sequence: CASSVTDRGSGYTF. CDR3 DNA: TGTGCCAGCAGCGTTACCGACAGGGGCTCTGGCTACACCTTC.

Many counts were recorded for this clonotype. V usage is TRBV7-9 and J usage is TRBJ2-2, with 8 bases matching TRBD1. This CDR3 comprises 16 residues. Trimming removed 6 bases from V and 3 bases from J; junction bases left unmatched: 9. Per the germline V gene, CDR1 is SEHNR and CDR2 is FQNEAQ (reference sequence). CDR3 residues: CASSNRGSEDTGELFF. CDR3 coding DNA: TGTGCCAGCAGTAACAGGGGGTCTGAGGACACCGGGGAGCTGTTTTTT.

This clonotype was observed many times. This chain joins TRBV14 and TRBJ2-2; D unclear. Germline CDR1 is SGHDN and CDR2 is FVKESK. V dropped 0 bases and J dropped 9 bases, with 11 bases sitting between them. The CDR3 runs to 14 residues. The CDR3 loop is CASSQDFLGRELFF. CDR3 sequence (DNA): TGTGCCAGCAGCCAAGATTTCTTAGGAAGGGAGCTGTTTTTT.

This clonotype was picked up a small number of times. V and J are TRBV5-1 and TRBJ2-1; 12 nucleotides agree with TRBD2. V lost 3 bases, J lost 9 bases, and 7 bases stayed unmatched. Germline V gives CDR1 SGHRS, CDR2 YFSETQ. CDR3 length equals 15 residues. The CDR3 DNA sequence: TGCGCCAGCAGCTCGACTAGCGGGAGTTCAGTTGAGCAGTTCTTC. It encodes CASSSTSGSSVEQFF.

This clonotype occurred many times. J is TRBJ2-5 and V is TRBV7-8; D is unclear. V shed 5 bases and J shed 4 bases, with 14 bases lying between them. In germline, CDR1 is SGHVS, CDR2 FQNEAQ. CDR3 length equals 14 residues. CDR3 sequence (DNA): TGTGCCAGCAGCCCCGCTAGAACCCGAGAGACCCAGTACTTC. This encodes CASSPARTRETQYF.

The J gene is TRBJ2-7, the V gene TRBV7-2; no definite D call. Germline-derived CDR1 and CDR2 are SGHTA and FQGNSA. CDR3 length equals 12 residues. The V end was cut by 1 base, the J end by 6 bases, with 7 bases between. The CDR3 DNA follows: TGTGCCAGCAGCTTAGGAGGTATCGAGCAGTACTTC. It translates to CASSLGGIEQYF.

This clonotype was recorded at least ten times. The chain uses TRBV7-2 and TRBJ1-6, with D unclear. CDR3 length equals 12 residues. The germline CDR1 and CDR2 sequences are SGHTA and FQGNSA. Deletions cut 5 bases from V and 10 bases from J, with 9 bases between. The CDR3 region has the DNA TGTGCCAGCAGCAAATCGGGGTCACCCCTCCACTTT. Translation gives CASSKSGSPLHF.

The chain is built from TRBV28 and TRBJ1-1; D possibly corresponds to TRBD1 (5 bases). Germline lookup yields CDR1 MDHEN and CDR2 SYDVKM. V gave up 8 bases and J gave up 5 bases, with 18 bases separating them. The CDR3 contains 14 residues. The DNA for the CDR3 is TGTGCCAGCGGAGAGTTTTTGGGGCGGACTGAAGCTTTCTTT. Residues: CASGEFLGRTEAFF.

The genes are TRBV27 and TRBJ2-1; D is unresolved. This CDR3 comprises 11 residues. The V gene's germline CDR1 is MNHEY and CDR2 SMNVEV (reference sequence). The ends were cut back, 7 bases at V and 5 bases at J, with 6 bases in the middle. CDR3 sequence (DNA): TGTGCCAGCACCATCAACAATGAGCAGTTCTTC. It translates to CASTINNEQFF.

This clonotype was observed at least ten times. V usage is TRBV7-2 and J usage is TRBJ2-5; TRBD2 matches at 11 bases. CDR1 and CDR2 from the germline V gene are SGHTA and FQGNSA. V shed 5 bases, J shed 5 bases, and the junction held 13 bases outside the gene matches. The CDR3 totals 17 residues. CDR3 DNA: TGTGCCAGCAGCCTCCTAGCGGGGGGACCCCGGGTGGAGACCCAGTACTTC. Encoded protein: CASSLLAGGPRVETQYF.

This clonotype was seen at least ten times. The chain carries TRBV7-3 and TRBJ2-1; 7 bases are shared with TRBD2. CDR1 is SGHTA, CDR2 FQGTGA, per germline. There are 15 residues in the CDR3. The J segment lost 4 bases and the V segment lost 4 bases, leaving 7 bases of the junction unmatched. The CDR3 is CASSSPSGTYNEQFF. Here the CDR3 DNA reads TGTGCCAGCAGCTCTCCTAGCGGAACGTACAATGAGCAGTTCTTC.

Ten or more counts support this clonotype. This chain uses TRBV28 with TRBJ2-5; D not certain. From germline, CDR1 is MDHEN and CDR2 SYDVKM. CDR3 size: 13 residues. The V and J ends lost 4 bases and 3 bases respectively, with 9 bases between them. The CDR3 region has the DNA TGTGCCAGCAGTTCCCTACAGAAAGAGACCCAGTACTTC. The encoded protein is CASSSLQKETQYF.

The V and J genes are TRBV6-5 and TRBJ2-7; D tentatively fits TRBD1 or TRBD2 (5 bases each). This CDR3 is 15 amino acids long. Germline-derived CDR1 and CDR2 are MNHEY and SVGAGI. Trimming pared 0 bases from V and 4 bases from J, leaving 13 bases between. The CDR3 loop reads CASSYSPGTIYEQYF. The CDR3 DNA reads TGTGCCAGCAGTTACTCTCCAGGGACGATTTACGAGCAGTACTTC.

As regards this clonotype: This could be a read error, since a much larger clone is one nucleotide away. The genes are TRBV6-6 and TRBJ2-1; TRBD2 matches at 13 bases. V was pared by 6 bases and J by 6 bases, with 5 bases of the junction left unmatched. CDR1 MNHNY and CDR2 SVGAGI come from the germline V gene (reference sequence). The length of the CDR3 is 15 residues. CDR3 nucleotide sequence: TGTGCCAGCAGCCCGGGACTAGCGGGGAGCAATGAGCAGTTCTTC. It yields the protein CASSPGLAGSNEQFF.

This clonotype has only a few counts. The rearrangement links TRBV29-1 to TRBJ1-2; D gene unclear. The CDR3 contains 12 residues. Germline lookup yields CDR1 SQVTM and CDR2 ANQGSEA. V was clipped by 3 bases and J by 2 bases, with 7 bases between them. CDR3 loop: CSVDGKNYGYTF. The CDR3 bases are TGCAGCGTTGATGGCAAGAACTATGGCTACACCTTC.

The chain is built from TRBV13 and TRBJ1-2; D unclear. V was shortened by 3 bases and J by 9 bases, with 5 bases between the two germline ends. This CDR3 region has 10 residues. The germline CDR1 and CDR2 sequences are PRHDT and FYEKMQ (reference sequence). The DNA for the CDR3 is TGTGCCAGCAGCTTGGGGAGCTACACCTTC. It translates to CASSLGSYTF.

This clonotype was recorded many times. This chain joins TRBV7-9 and TRBJ1-3, with D unclear. Trimming cost V 4 bases and J 0 bases, with 7 bases left between them. CDR1 SEHNR and CDR2 FQNEAQ come from the germline V gene (reference sequence). The CDR3 extends over 14 amino acids. The CDR3 loop reads CASSSTVSGNTIYF. The CDR3 region has the DNA TGTGCCAGCAGCTCGACGGTCTCTGGAAACACCATATATTTT.

This chain connects TRBV15 to TRBJ2-2, with D possibly TRBD1 on 6 matching bases. The CDR3 is made up of 16 amino acids. The germline gives CDR1 LNHNV, CDR2 YYDKDF (reference sequence). With 5 bases removed from V and 4 bases from J, the gap between germline ends came to 17 bases. The DNA for the CDR3 is TGTGCCACCAGCGGATTTACAGGGTTGGGCACCGGGGAGCTGTTTTTT. Protein sequence: CATSGFTGLGTGELFF. Full variable domain (remainder filled in from reference TRBV15 and TRBJ2-2): DAMVIQNPRYQVTQFGKPVTLSCSQTLNHNVMYWYQQKSSQAPKLLFHYYDKDFNNEADTPDNFQSRRPNTSFCFLDIRSPGLGDTAMYLCATSGFTGLGTGELFFGEGSRLTVL.

CDR3 DNA sequence: TGTGCCAGCAGCTTAGGACAGATCAATGAAAAACTGTTTTTT. It encodes CASSLGQINEKLFF. The chain links TRBV7-9 to TRBJ1-4; tentatively, D is TRBD1 (5 bases). V dropped 1 base and J dropped 5 bases, with 8 bases sitting between them. CDR3 length: 14 residues. The germline gives CDR1 SEHNR, CDR2 FQNEAQ (reference sequence).

This clonotype appeared a few times. J is TRBJ1-3 and V is TRBV3-1; a possible D gene is TRBD1 (5 bases). Germline-derived CDR1 and CDR2 are LGHDT and YNNKEL (reference sequence). This CDR3 comprises 14 residues. With 4 bases removed from V and 7 bases from J, the gap between germline ends came to 14 bases. The CDR3 here is CASSPPGDGNTIYF. Here the CDR3 DNA reads TGTGCCAGCAGCCCCCCGGGGGACGGGAACACCATATATTTT.

The chain recombines TRBV12-3 or TRBV12-4 with TRBJ1-1; D is perhaps TRBD1 (5 bases). The CDR3 length is 16 residues. The germline V and J ends were trimmed by 3 bases and 0 bases, with 14 bases remaining between them. The DNA for the CDR3 is TGTGCCAGCAGTTTGGAGGGGACGAATTTGAACACTGAAGCTTTCTTT. Its translation is CASSLEGTNLNTEAFF.

This sequence joins TRBV28 and TRBJ2-5, with TRBD1 identical over 8 bases. This CDR3 has 14 residues. V lost 3 bases and J lost 6; bases outside the gene matches: 6. Germline CDR1 and CDR2: MDHEN and SYDVKM. The CDR3, as DNA: TGTGCCAGCAGTTTCTGGAGACAGGGGCAGACCCAGTACTTC. Protein: CASSFWRQGQTQYF.